The clone carrying this T cell receptor beta chain turned up a few times. Mouse gene names apply. As for time point: mouse harvest day 7 after allogeneic transplant. Mouse grafts combined 10^7 T-cell-depleted bone marrow cells with 10^6 splenic CD5+ T cells. Mice had MHC-mismatched B6 into BALB/c GVHD, sampled day 7 or 14. The record originates from a study of tissue T cells after allogeneic stem cell transplantation. The method was immunoSEQ multiplex PCR; TCRdb's version includes in-frame clones alone and lacks a portion of them. The sample comprises under 6,000 clones, about 48% of which are singletons, and less than 6% rests with the top ten. The receptor comes from a female BALB/c mouse given C57BL/6 T cells with graft-versus-host disease after an allogeneic hematopoietic cell transplant. What was sequenced was gut tissue.

The CDR3 DNA, read in part, is TGTGCCAGCAGTTTCGGGGGCACAGAAGTCTTC. Translating it yields CASSFGGTEVF. The CDR3 as a whole reads CASSFGGTEVFF. The rearrangement uses TRBV14 and TRBJ1-1, with TRBD1 as a possible D gene (5 bases). Read data end 1 residue before the CDR3 end; the end is taken from the germline J gene. The length of the CDR3 is 12 residues. V lost 1 base and J lost 4, with 5 bases in between. Germline V CDR1 and CDR2: SGHDT, FRDEAV.